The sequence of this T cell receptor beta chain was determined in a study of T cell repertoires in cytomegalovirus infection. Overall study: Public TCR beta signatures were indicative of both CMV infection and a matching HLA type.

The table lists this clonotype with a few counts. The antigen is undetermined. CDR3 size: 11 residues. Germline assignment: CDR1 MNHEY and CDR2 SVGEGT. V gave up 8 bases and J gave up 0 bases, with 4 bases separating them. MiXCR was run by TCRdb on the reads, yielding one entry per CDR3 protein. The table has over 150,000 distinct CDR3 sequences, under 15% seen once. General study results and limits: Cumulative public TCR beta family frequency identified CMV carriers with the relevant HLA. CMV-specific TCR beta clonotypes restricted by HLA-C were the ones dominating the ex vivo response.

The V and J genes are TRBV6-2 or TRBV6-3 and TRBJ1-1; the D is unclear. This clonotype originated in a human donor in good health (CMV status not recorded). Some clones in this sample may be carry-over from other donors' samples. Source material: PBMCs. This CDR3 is CASGMNTEAFF. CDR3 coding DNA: TGTGCCAGCGGGATGAACACTGAAGCTTTCTTT.